The entry below gives a single T cell receptor beta chain sequence along with its context. Its antigen is unidentified. Construction of the TCRbeta library involved unique molecular identifiers. TCRdb redid the calling of the PCR reads with MiXCR, one entry per CDR3 protein. The data contain approximately 430,000 distinct CDR3 sequences, roughly 16% of them singletons. The CDR3 loop spans 15 amino acids. The germline gives CDR1 SEHNR, CDR2 FQNEAQ (reference sequence). V was shortened by 3 bases and J by 0 bases, with 9 bases between the two germline ends. The data derive from a study of T-cell reconstitution after alpha-beta-depleted transplantation in children. Overall study results and limits: It was newly produced T cells that mostly accounted for T-cell counts and diversity one year after transplant. Diversity of TCRbeta at day 60 was high in some patients, arising from surviving recipient T cells and thymic progenitors. Approximately two months post-transplant, alpha-beta T cells reportedly originated from several hundred expanded graft clones.

The source is a boy under three years old who had a stem cell transplant for Wiskott-Aldrich syndrome, so the T cells may come from the graft donor. This material consisted of PBMCs, mostly from graft donor cells, taken 360 days after TCRalphabeta/CD19-depleted stem cell transplant. The chain uses TRBV7-9 and TRBJ2-4; D is unresolved. DNA for the CDR3: TGTGCCAGCAGCTTCGACCTACTAGCCAAAAACATTCAGTACTTC. Amino acid sequence: CASSFDLLAKNIQYF.